This entry is about one T cell receptor beta chain. This clonotype was counted between two and nine times. It lacks a known antigen. Base-call qualities are not available, and no considerably larger clone is one nucleotide away. The entry originates in a study of CD8 T cells in ankylosing spondylitis (dated by TCRdb to the late 2010s). About the full investigation: The study profiled T cell receptor beta repertoires in healthy donors and ankylosing spondylitis patients to find disease-linked TCR variants. In total, the full study cohort was made up of some 110 healthy donors and some 26 ankylosing spondylitis patients. Peripheral blood was sampled, and synovial fluid was also collected from ankylosing spondylitis patients. On the study overall, not on this receptor specifically: In peripheral blood, the disease-linked clones were found at relatively low frequencies and had a CD8+ phenotype. The disease-linked clones were reported as significantly enriched in matched synovial fluid samples from ankylosing spondylitis patients. A TCR beta motif made up of several highly homologous amino acid variants appeared to be characteristic of blood from ankylosing spondylitis patients. Some TCR beta motif variants had previously been reported in synovial fluid and blood of reactive arthritis patients, which suggested common disease-initiation mechanisms.

Sequencing relied on an Illumina HiSeq 2500. Quantitative 5'-RACE with molecular barcodes was used to prepare TCR beta libraries. In the paper's pipeline: A new computational method, built on a probabilistic model of VDJ rearrangement, was used to identify disease-linked TCR variants. Starting from the raw public reads, TCRdb applied fastp trimming at Q25, assembled clones with MiXCR and retained in-frame beta chains. Rows are combined by CDR3 protein, so each entry shows the most common genes and DNA. TCRdb, rather than the study authors, made the V and J calls. This sample has some 140,000 distinct CDR3 sequences in its table, and approximately 8.4% of those were observed once. The ten largest make up approximately 6.8% of the sample. Trimming costs V 5 bases and J 6 bases, and their ends lie 16 bases apart. Sequences MNHNS (CDR1) and SASEGT (CDR2) are obtained from the germline V gene. Including the terminal cysteine and phenylalanine, the CDR3 comprises 14 residues. The read is trimmed to its CDR3 DNA, 42 bases read in frame from base 1.

Synovial fluid samples were matched to blood samples from the same ankylosing spondylitis patients. This receptor chain uses TRBV6-1 and TRBJ1-2, with the D gene uncertain. The specimen sequenced was synovial fluid, either unsorted or a sorted T cell fraction (not recorded which). The TCR comes from a male donor with ankylosing spondylitis. CDR3 sequence: CASSLRESRNGYTF. The bases read TGTGCCAGCAGTCTCCGAGAGTCCCGGAATGGCTACACCTTC.